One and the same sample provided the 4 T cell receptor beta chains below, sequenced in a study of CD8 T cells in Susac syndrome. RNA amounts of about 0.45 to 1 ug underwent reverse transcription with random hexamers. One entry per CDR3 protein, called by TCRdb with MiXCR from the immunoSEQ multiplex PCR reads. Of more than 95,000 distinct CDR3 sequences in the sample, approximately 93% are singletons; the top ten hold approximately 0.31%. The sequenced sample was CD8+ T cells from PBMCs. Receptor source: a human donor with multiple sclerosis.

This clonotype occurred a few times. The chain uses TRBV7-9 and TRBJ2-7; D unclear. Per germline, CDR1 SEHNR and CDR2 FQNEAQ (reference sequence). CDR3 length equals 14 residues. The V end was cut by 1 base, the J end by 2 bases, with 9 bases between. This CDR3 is CASSLVFWTYEQYV. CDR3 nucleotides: TGTGCCAGCAGCTTAGTCTTCTGGACCTACGAGCAGTACGTC.

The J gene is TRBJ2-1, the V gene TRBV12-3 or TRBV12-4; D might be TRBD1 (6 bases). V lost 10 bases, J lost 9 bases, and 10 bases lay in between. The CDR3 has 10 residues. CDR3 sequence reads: CATKGGEQFF. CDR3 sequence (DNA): TGTGCCACCAAAGGGGGTGAGCAGTTCTTC.

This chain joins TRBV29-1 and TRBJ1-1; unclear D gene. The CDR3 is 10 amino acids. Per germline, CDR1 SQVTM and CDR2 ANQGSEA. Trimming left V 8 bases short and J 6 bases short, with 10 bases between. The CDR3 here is CSSEVAEAFF. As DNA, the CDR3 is TGCAGCTCAGAGGTGGCTGAAGCTTTCTTT.

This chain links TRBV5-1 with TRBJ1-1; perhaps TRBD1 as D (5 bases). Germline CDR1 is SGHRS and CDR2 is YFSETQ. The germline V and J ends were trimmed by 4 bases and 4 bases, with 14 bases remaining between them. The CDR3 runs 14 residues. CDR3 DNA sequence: TGCGCCAGCAGCCCCTGGGGGAGTAGCACTGAAGCTTTCTTT. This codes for CASSPWGSSTEAFF.